This T cell receptor (beta chain) is from a study of CD8 T cells in Susac syndrome. In the study overall: Treatment at blood withdrawal was none, corticosteroids, or intravenous immunoglobulin alone in Susac syndrome patients. The study's findings and limits: Peak Susac CD8+ clonal expansion was seen in TEMRA cells and active patients.

In its sample, this clonotype was seen a few times. The target antigen is unknown. The V segment lost 5 bases and the J segment 3 bases; nucleotides outside the gene matches: 1. In germline, CDR1 is MRHNA, CDR2 SNTAGT. This CDR3 region has 14 residues. Random-hexamer reverse transcription was applied to about 0.5 to 1 ug RNA. TCRdb re-called the immunoSEQ multiplex PCR reads with MiXCR, one entry per CDR3 protein. The sample comprises around 100,000 distinct CDR3 sequences, approximately 95% of which are singletons, and 0.3% rests with the top ten. Sequenced material: CD8+ T cells from PBMCs. The chain combines TRBV6-4 with TRBJ2-2; 9 bases align to TRBD1. This sequence was found in a human donor with Susac syndrome. This chain's CDR3 is CASSRTGDTGELFF. The CDR3 DNA follows: TGTGCCAGCAGTAGGACAGGGGACACCGGGGAGCTGTTTTTT.